This TCR beta chain came from a study of T cell responses to AZD1222 COVID-19 vaccine. General observations from the study: It should be noted that donors were predominantly white British and more often female, and clonal diversity was possibly underestimated.

V shed 6 bases, J shed 8 bases, and the junction held 11 bases outside the gene matches. CDR3 length: 15 residues. Germline V CDR1 and CDR2: LNHDA, SQIVND (reference sequence). Method: immunoSEQ multiplex PCR; TCRdb's copy keeps in-frame clones and lacks some. This sample yields approximately 150,000 clones, of which roughly nine tenths are seen a single time; 1.6% belongs to the top ten. A remark on this clone: Antigen unknown.

The receptor was derived from an adult in good health. The starting material was peripheral blood, obtained on day 0 of AZD1222 vaccination. V is TRBV19 and J is TRBJ2-1; TRBD1 aligns across 9 bases. Here the CDR3 reads CASSEQGAGKDEQFF. In DNA form, the CDR3 reads TGTGCCAGTAGCGAACAGGGGGCCGGGAAGGATGAGCAGTTCTTC.